Below, 22 T cell receptor beta chains from the same sample are listed, as sequenced in a study of T cell repertoires in cytomegalovirus infection. Via MiXCR, TCRdb re-called the reads, giving one row per CDR3 protein. The sample has roughly 230,000 distinct CDR3 sequences, 15% to 20% seen once. Sequences were obtained from CD8+ T cells from PBMCs. These receptors were collected from a human donor in good health (CMV status not recorded). Some clones in this sample may be carry-over from other donors' samples.

The J gene is TRBJ2-6, the V gene TRBV7-6; 7 positions match TRBD2. CDR3 size: 16 residues. Germline lookup yields CDR1 SGHVS and CDR2 FNYEAQ. With 1 base clipped from V and 2 bases from J, the junction kept 2 bases outside the gene matches. CDR3 region: CASSLGGGAGANVLTF. The CDR3 DNA reads TGTGCCAGCAGCTTAGGGGGGGGGGCTGGGGCCAACGTCCTGACTTTC.

This clonotype was seen only a few times. The CDR3 coding sequence is TGCGCCAGCAGCCAAGATCCGGAGCTCGGGGAGCTGTTTTTT. Translated: CASSQDPELGELFF. The chain is built from TRBV4-1 and TRBJ2-2; D is undetermined. There are 14 residues in the CDR3. The germline V gene encodes CDR1 MGHRA and CDR2 YSYEKL. Trimming took 0 bases from V and 7 from J, leaving 9 bases between them.

The CDR3 region is CAISPGVQGPHTGELFF. CDR3 bases: TGTGCCATCAGTCCCGGAGTCCAGGGGCCACACACCGGGGAGCTGTTTTTT. The chain joins TRBV10-3 to TRBJ2-2; TRBD1 is a possible D gene (6 bases). Germline V gene data show CDR1 as ENHRY and CDR2 as SYGVKD. The CDR3 spans 17 residues. Trimming took off 5 bases at V and 3 bases at J, with 19 bases between the two ends.

Concerning this clonotype: A junction end diverges from the germline sequence, so it may reflect a read error. V gene TRBV11-3 combines with J gene TRBJ2-1, with TRBD2 matching 12 bases. Germline V CDR1 and CDR2: SGHNT, YENEEA. The CDR3 spans 15 residues. The CDR3 bases are TGTGCCAGCAGCCCCGGACTAGCGGGGTACAATAAGCAGTTCTTC. Amino acid sequence: CASSPGLAGYNKQFF.

J is TRBJ2-3 and V is TRBV7-2, with TRBD1 matching over 8 bases. Germline trimming cut 2 bases from V and 3 bases from J; bases unmatched to any gene: 1. Germline assignment: CDR1 SGHTA and CDR2 FQGNSA. The CDR3 has 14 amino acids. The CDR3 region has the DNA TGTGCCAGCAGCTTAAACAGGGGGACAGATACGCAGTATTTT. The encoded protein is CASSLNRGTDTQYF.

This clonotype occurred many times. The chain couples TRBV19 to TRBJ2-1; perhaps D is TRBD1 or TRBD2 (5 bases each). This CDR3 region has 17 residues. The germline V gene has CDR1 LNHDA and CDR2 SQIVND (reference sequence). V gave up 1 base and J gave up 5 bases, with 18 bases separating them. The CDR3 DNA reads as TGTGCCAGTAGTATAGTAGGGACGGCAGAGATCCACAATGAGCAGTTCTTC. This gives the protein CASSIVGTAEIHNEQFF.

This clonotype was recorded many times. The chain joins TRBV19 to TRBJ2-5, with no clear D. The CDR3 extends over 14 amino acids. V gave up 2 bases and J gave up 1 base, with 8 bases separating them. Germline V gene data show CDR1 as LNHDA and CDR2 as SQIVND (reference sequence). CDR3 protein: CASSITLSQETQYF. The CDR3 bases are TGTGCCAGTAGTATAACTTTGTCCCAAGAGACCCAGTACTTC.

This clonotype was seen many times. For the CDR3, the DNA is TGTGCCAGCAGTTACGAGTCCTCCAGCTCCTACAATGAGCAGTTCTTC. This gives the protein CASSYESSSSYNEQFF. The chain is built from TRBV7-8 and TRBJ2-1; D gene unclear. Between the trimmed V and J ends, which lost 6 bases and 0 bases, there was a span of 15 bases. Germline lookup yields CDR1 SGHVS and CDR2 FQNEAQ. The length of the CDR3 is 16 residues. Combining the CDR3 with reference TRBV7-8 and TRBJ2-1 gives the whole variable domain GAGVSQSPRYKVAKRGQDVALRCDPISGHVSLFWYQQALGQGPEFLTYFQNEAQLDKSGLPSDRFFAERPEGSVSTLKIQRTQQEDSAVYLCASSYESSSSYNEQFFGPGTRLTVL.

This clonotype was recorded a few times. The rearrangement links TRBV7-8 to TRBJ1-6; possibly TRBD1 for D (5 bases). Trimming took off 1 base at V and 7 bases at J, with 8 bases between the two ends. Germline V gives CDR1 SGHVS, CDR2 FQNEAQ. The CDR3 length is 14 residues. The CDR3 spells CASSLGWGNSPLHF. The CDR3 nucleotides are TGTGCCAGCAGCTTAGGGTGGGGGAATTCACCCCTCCACTTT.

This clonotype has just a few counts. This chain connects TRBV7-9 to TRBJ1-4, with TRBD1 matching over 7 bases. The V and J ends lost 1 base and 8 bases, in that order; junction bases with no gene match: 10. The germline gives CDR1 SEHNR, CDR2 FQNEAQ (reference sequence). This CDR3 is 16 amino acids long. CDR3 protein: CASSLVVRDSGEKLFF. The CDR3 bases are TGTGCCAGCAGCTTAGTGGTTCGGGACAGCGGGGAAAAACTGTTTTTT.

This clonotype was observed many times. V is TRBV20-1 and J is TRBJ1-1, with D hard to call. This CDR3 region has 12 residues. Germline-derived CDR1 and CDR2 are DFQATT and SNEGSKA (reference sequence). Between the trimmed V and J ends, which lost 1 base and 3 bases, there was a span of 6 bases. The CDR3 loop reads CSARARDTEAFF. The DNA of the CDR3 is TGCAGTGCTAGAGCTAGAGACACTGAAGCTTTCTTT.

This clonotype was observed at least ten times. CDR3 DNA sequence: TGTGCCAGCAGCTTATATAAGACAGATGAAGCTTTCTTT. Translation: CASSLYKTDEAFF. The rearrangement uses TRBV7-2 and TRBJ1-1, with D maybe TRBD1 (5 bases). The CDR3 extends over 13 amino acids. Germline loops: CDR1 SGHTA, CDR2 FQGNSA. Trimming removed 2 bases at V and 7 bases at J, with 11 bases between.

The chain has TRBV6-2 or TRBV6-3 and TRBJ2-6; D might be TRBD1 (6 bases). Germline CDR1 is MNHEY and CDR2 is SVGEGT. This CDR3 comprises 16 residues. The V end lost 10 bases, the J end lost 0 bases, and 16 bases lay between the germline ends. The CDR3 DNA follows: TGTGCCACCATCAGGGACACGACCTCTGGGGCCAACGTCCTGACTTTC. Its protein product is CATIRDTTSGANVLTF.

This clonotype showed up many times. This chain links TRBV12-3 or TRBV12-4 with TRBJ1-2; D is uncertain. The CDR3 covers 13 residues. The V and J ends lost 3 bases and 4 bases respectively, with 9 bases between them. The CDR3 protein is CASSFGLSYGYTF. The CDR3, as DNA: TGTGCCAGCAGTTTTGGATTGTCCTATGGCTACACCTTC.

This clonotype turned up a few times. The chain is built from TRBV6-6 and TRBJ1-6, with TRBD1 identical over 9 bases. Germline lookup yields CDR1 MNHNY and CDR2 SVGAGI (reference sequence). V was pared by 2 bases and J by 9 bases, with 11 bases of the junction left unmatched. This CDR3 is built from 17 residues. Written as DNA, the CDR3 is TGTGCCAGCAGTTACGTCCCGGGACAGGGATTCGGTTCACCCCTCCACTTT. Translating gives CASSYVPGQGFGSPLHF.

In its sample, this clonotype was seen a few times. The rearrangement joins TRBV29-1 to TRBJ2-7, with a possible D match to TRBD1 (5 bases). The CDR3 covers 13 residues. Germline loops: CDR1 SQVTM, CDR2 ANQGSEA. V lost 7 bases and J 3 bases, leaving 16 bases between the germline ends. CDR3 DNA: TGCAGCGCCGTGCCAGGGCCCTTCTACGAGCAGTACTTC. It translates to CSAVPGPFYEQYF.

Ten or more counts support this clonotype. The V call is TRBV7-9, the J call TRBJ2-7; D might be TRBD2 (5 bases). V gave up 1 base and J gave up 0 bases, with 13 bases separating them. This CDR3 has 16 amino acids. Germline values: CDR1 SEHNR, CDR2 FQNEAQ (reference sequence). CDR3 coding DNA: TGTGCCAGCAGCTTAGGAGAGGGCAGGCGCTCCTACGAGCAGTACTTC. It yields the protein CASSLGEGRRSYEQYF.

Ten or more counts support this clonotype. The V call is TRBV7-8, the J call TRBJ1-1, with no clear D. Germline V gene data show CDR1 as SGHVS and CDR2 as FQNEAQ. Trimming removed 1 base at V and 6 bases at J, with 24 bases between. This CDR3 is built from 18 residues. The CDR3 nucleotides read TGTGCCAGCAGCTTAGATCCTCCGGAGGCCTTCGGAGGAGCTGAAGCTTTCTTT. Translating it yields CASSLDPPEAFGGAEAFF.

The V and J genes are TRBV7-6 and TRBJ2-7; tentatively, D is TRBD1 or TRBD2 (6 bases each). The ends were cut back, 8 bases at V and 2 bases at J, with 22 bases in the middle. In germline, CDR1 is SGHVS, CDR2 FNYEAQ. This CDR3 is built from 16 residues. The DNA of the CDR3 is TGTGCCAGCTCGGGTCCCCAAGGGGGGAAGACCTACGAGCAGTACTTC. Amino acid sequence: CASSGPQGGKTYEQYF.

This chain links TRBV2 with TRBJ1-1; D is unresolved. V was trimmed by 2 bases and J by 0 bases, leaving 7 bases between them. The length of the CDR3 is 14 residues. CDR1 and CDR2 (germline): SNHLY, FYNNEI. This chain's CDR3 is CASSEWGVNTEAFF. CDR3 sequence (DNA): TGTGCCAGCAGTGAATGGGGTGTGAACACTGAAGCTTTCTTT. Looking up the rest from reference TRBV2 and TRBJ1-1 gives the full variable domain: EPEVTQTPSHQVTQMGQEVILRCVPISNHLYFYWYRQILGQKVEFLVSFYNNEISEKSEIFDDQFSVERPDGSNFTLKIRSTKLEDSAMYFCASSEWGVNTEAFFGQGTRLTVV.

This clonotype appeared a few times. The chain couples TRBV29-1 to TRBJ2-3; TRBD2 is a possible D gene (5 bases). Trimming took 1 base from V and 5 from J, leaving 13 bases between them. CDR1 and CDR2 (germline): SQVTM, ANQGSEA. The CDR3 covers 14 residues. The CDR3 is CSVEGGGSGDTQYF. The CDR3 DNA sequence: TGCAGCGTTGAAGGTGGAGGTAGTGGAGATACGCAGTATTTT.

The gene calls are TRBV4-3 and TRBJ2-7; 12 bases align to TRBD2. In germline, CDR1 is LGHNA, CDR2 YSLEER. The CDR3 sequence is 21 residues long. V shed 0 bases and J 3 bases; nucleotides not matched to a gene: 18. In DNA, the CDR3 is TGCGCCAGCAGCCAAGATCTCTGGCTAGCGGGGGGGAGCGGTCCCGTCTACGAGCAGTACTTC. Its protein product is CASSQDLWLAGGSGPVYEQYF.